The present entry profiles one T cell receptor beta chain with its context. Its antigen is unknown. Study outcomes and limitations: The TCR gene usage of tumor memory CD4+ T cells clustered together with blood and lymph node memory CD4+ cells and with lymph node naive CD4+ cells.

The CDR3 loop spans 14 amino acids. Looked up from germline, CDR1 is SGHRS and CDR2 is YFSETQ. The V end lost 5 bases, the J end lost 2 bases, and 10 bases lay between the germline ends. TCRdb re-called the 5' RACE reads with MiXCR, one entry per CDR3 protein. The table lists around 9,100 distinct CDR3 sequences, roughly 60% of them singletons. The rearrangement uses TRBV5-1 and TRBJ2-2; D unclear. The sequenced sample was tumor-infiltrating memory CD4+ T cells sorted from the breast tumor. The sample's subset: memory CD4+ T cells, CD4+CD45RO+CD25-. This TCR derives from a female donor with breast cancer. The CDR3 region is CASSPGPNTGELFF. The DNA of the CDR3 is TGCGCCAGCAGTCCTGGTCCAAACACCGGGGAGCTGTTTTTT.